This T cell receptor (beta chain) originates from a study of T cells in Graves' hyperthyroidism and ophthalmopathy. Isolation of PBMCs was performed on around 9.4 ml fresh peripheral blood. The germline gives CDR1 DFQATT, CDR2 SNEGSKA (reference sequence). Trimming cost V 5 bases and J 6 bases, with 11 bases left between them. CDR3 length: 12 residues. Template material for amplifying TCR beta CDR3 regions consisted of RNA transcripts. Carried out on the TCR CDR3, a first-round RT-PCR used the HTBI primer set. Via MiXCR, TCRdb re-called the multiplex PCR reads, giving one row per CDR3 protein. The sample has fewer than 450,000 distinct CDR3 sequences, about 15% seen once. Study-level results: Blood also held most thyroid clonotypes expanded beyond 0.001.

This clonotype has a count of ten or more. Its antigen is not known. The source of this sequence is a woman aged 55-75 years with Graves' ophthalmopathy. Sequenced input: blood. The chain carries TRBV20-1 and TRBJ2-1; D remains unclear. CDR3 nucleotide sequence: TGCAGTGCTGGGCTAGGCCTCAATGAGCAGTTCTTC. Protein product: CSAGLGLNEQFF.